These T cell receptor beta chains were read from a single sample in a study of OX40 agonist ivuxolimab in advanced cancers. Measured with immunoSEQ multiplex PCR; TCRdb has only the in-frame clones, and not every one. The sample shows about 63,000 clones, about 89% of them seen only once. The sequences come from CD4+ or CD8+ T cells sorted from blood, collected in a trial of the OX40 agonist ivuxolimab. The receptors here all came from an adult with an advanced solid tumor such as melanoma, head and neck, liver or kidney cancer. Each CDR3 is given without its conserved first and last residue.

v_call,j_call,cdr3_aa
TRBV7-2,TRBJ2-1,ASSLGGLASEQF
TRBV30,TRBJ1-4,AWTSGQGNEKLF
TRBV2,TRBJ1-1,ASRRQRNTEAF
TRBV6-5,TRBJ2-7,ASSYSQLTGVQY
TRBV2,TRBJ2-2,ASSGLAGDYTGELF
TRBV20-1,TRBJ2-1,SAQQYNEQF
TRBV6-5,TRBJ2-3,ASSYYGTVSDTQY
TRBV19,TRBJ1-2,ASSIPGGANDGYT
TRBV19,TRBJ2-1,ASSIPGRANEQF
TRBV5-1,TRBJ2-3,ASSSSGGSGGTQY
TRBV2,TRBJ1-1,ASRRESNTEAF
TRBV7-9,TRBJ2-7,ASSLGLTSGRRYEQY
TRBV5-4,TRBJ1-2,ASSPEGTYGYT
TRBV5-6,TRBJ1-5,ASSPGGGASNQPQH
TRBV9,TRBJ2-1,ASSVDPRASGEQF
TRBV5-1,TRBJ1-6,ASSDRDRVDSPLH
TRBV2,TRBJ2-7,ASSEARTVRGY
TRBV27,TRBJ1-2,ASSPRQGRTYGYT
TRBV7-2,TRBJ2-1,ASTPWGGSSYNEQF
TRBV18,TRBJ1-1,ASSPEGANTEAF
TRBV2,TRBJ1-2,ASRNGGYGYT
TRBV10-3,TRBJ1-2,AISESGPVGIYGYT
TRBV11-2,TRBJ1-1,ASSFGRRAGEAF
TRBV25-1,TRBJ2-7,ASSDFSGNSYEQY
TRBV5-1,TRBJ2-3,ASSLTDGDTQY
TRBV7-2,TRBJ2-5,ASSLSRGETQY
TRBV28,TRBJ1-1,ASSPGVDRNTEAF
TRBV29-1,TRBJ2-7,SVEGVSYEQY
TRBV11-2,TRBJ2-5,ASSPRQGVETQY
TRBV27,TRBJ2-3,ASSGPSGRTDTQY
TRBV7-8,TRBJ2-1,ASSLYQREDNEQF
TRBV30,TRBJ1-2,AWSVGSGYT
TRBV29-1,TRBJ2-3,SVDERRGTDTQY
TRBV5-8,TRBJ1-5,ASSLVLRGFGQPQH
TRBV6-5,TRBJ2-1,ASSFLAGVGEQF
TRBV6-1,TRBJ2-5,ASSTGVVQETQY
TRBV5-6,TRBJ1-5,ASSLAANQPQH
TRBV30,TRBJ1-6,AWGSSYNSPLH
TRBV28,TRBJ1-2,ASSLGPHYGYT
TRBV7-7,TRBJ1-6,ASSLALPWEDSPLH
TRBV29-1,TRBJ2-7,SVGEYEQY
TRBV27,TRBJ2-1,ASSLSRQGLQF
TRBV21-1,TRBJ2-7,ASSKGGKTYEQY
TRBV5-5,TRBJ2-7,ASSTGPAASYEQY
TRBV7-2,TRBJ2-3,ASSFGVTDTQY
TRBV5-1,TRBJ2-1,ASSLPGLAGRSSYNEQF
TRBV5-6,TRBJ1-6,ASSRPGGADSPLH
TRBV6-5,TRBJ2-2,ASRKGRANTGELF
TRBV5-1,TRBJ1-2,ASSGRGHGYT
TRBV2,TRBJ2-3,ASSEGTGSGDFTDTQY
TRBV19,TRBJ1-1,ASSLRTENTEAF
TRBV7-2,TRBJ2-1,ASSHDGRTKGKDEQF
TRBV7-2,TRBJ1-1,ASSSQGVVNTEAF
TRBV25-1,TRBJ2-5,ASTPLAGETQY
TRBV6-6,TRBJ2-4,ASSYSSYIQY
TRBV30,TRBJ1-6,AWSAYSQLNSPLH
TRBV29-1,TRBJ1-1,SVGKAMNTEAF